The 26 T cell receptor beta chains below come from one sample, sequenced in a study of T cell repertoires in cytomegalovirus infection. Each CDR3 protein gets one entry after TCRdb re-called the reads with MiXCR. The sample has under 800,000 distinct CDR3 sequences, roughly 26% seen once; the top ten hold 8%. The sequenced sample was CD8+ T cells from PBMCs. These receptors were collected from a human donor in good health (CMV status not recorded). Some clones in this sample may be carry-over from other donors' samples.

The gene calls are TRBV27 and TRBJ1-1; tentatively, D is TRBD1 (5 bases). Germline CDR1 and CDR2: MNHEY and SMNVEV (reference sequence). Trimming cost V 2 bases and J 4 bases, with 14 bases left between them. The CDR3 has 15 residues. The CDR3 nucleotides read TGTGCCAGCAGTTTAAAGGGGTATCGGGTCACTGAAGCTTTCTTT. Amino acid sequence: CASSLKGYRVTEAFF.

This clonotype was found many times. The chain joins TRBV28 to TRBJ1-5, with D maybe TRBD1 (5 bases). The CDR3 has 14 residues. Trimming shortened V by 1 base and J by 7 bases, and 11 bases separated the two germline ends. Germline V gene data show CDR1 as MDHEN and CDR2 as SYDVKM. This chain's CDR3 is CASSLSGLGQPQHF. In DNA form, the CDR3 reads TGTGCCAGCAGTTTATCAGGGTTGGGGCAGCCCCAGCATTTT.

This sequence joins TRBV28 and TRBJ2-5, with D tentatively TRBD1 (6 bases). V was cut by 4 bases and J by 4 bases, with 13 bases left in between. The germline gives CDR1 MDHEN, CDR2 SYDVKM. There are 14 residues in the CDR3. CDR3 loop: CASSYIQGRETQYF. CDR3 DNA: TGTGCCAGCAGTTACATACAGGGTCGAGAGACCCAGTACTTC.

This clonotype was detected ten times or more. This sequence joins TRBV7-9 and TRBJ2-4; a weak D match, TRBD1 (6 bases). CDR1 is SEHNR and CDR2 is FQNEAQ in the germline V gene (reference sequence). There are 15 residues in the CDR3. Deletions cut 4 bases from V and 0 bases from J, with 10 bases between. CDR3: CASSSGTLAKNIQYF. The CDR3 DNA sequence: TGTGCCAGCAGCTCCGGGACACTAGCCAAAAACATTCAGTACTTC.

This clonotype was picked up many times. The V call is TRBV28, the J call TRBJ2-3; the match to TRBD2 covers 8 bases. Losses at the gene ends were 6 bases for V and 5 bases for J; bases not matched to a gene: 13. Germline-derived CDR1 and CDR2 are MDHEN and SYDVKM. The CDR3 totals 16 residues. The CDR3 spells CASRRVAGRVEDTQYF. In DNA form, the CDR3 reads TGTGCCAGCAGACGAGTAGCGGGGCGTGTTGAAGATACGCAGTATTTT.

This clonotype was counted at least ten times. This chain connects TRBV7-2 to TRBJ1-2; D is unresolved. The CDR3 runs to 14 residues. Germline V CDR1 and CDR2: SGHTA, FQGNSA. Trimming shortened V by 5 bases and J by 4 bases, and 14 bases separated the two germline ends. CDR3 amino acids: CASSPPRPSYGYTF. CDR3 nucleotide sequence: TGTGCCAGCAGCCCCCCGAGGCCTTCCTATGGCTACACCTTC.

As to this clonotype: This may be a read error, as it is one base from a much larger clone. This chain uses TRBV2 with TRBJ2-2; no clear D gene. The CDR3 runs 16 residues. V lost 6 bases and J lost 3, with 17 bases in between. Germline V gene sequence: CDR1 SNHLY, CDR2 FYNNEI. CDR3 sequence: CASRIRHGYYTGELFF. The CDR3 coding sequence is TGTGCCAGCAGGATCCGACATGGCTACTACACCGGGGAGCTGTTTTTT.

This clonotype was observed many times. The chain has TRBV7-2 and TRBJ1-1; no definite D call. This CDR3 contains 14 residues. CDR1 and CDR2 (germline): SGHTA, FQGNSA. V lost 3 bases and J 1 base, leaving 9 bases between the germline ends. This chain's CDR3 is CASSFQAENTEAFF. DNA for the CDR3: TGTGCCAGCAGCTTTCAGGCAGAGAACACTGAAGCTTTCTTT.

V and J are TRBV20-1 and TRBJ2-7; perhaps D is TRBD1 or TRBD2 (5 bases each). The length of the CDR3 is 14 residues. Deletions cut 3 bases from V and 0 bases from J, with 12 bases between. CDR1 is DFQATT and CDR2 is SNEGSKA in the germline V gene (reference sequence). The CDR3 region is CSARRDGYSYEQYF. CDR3 nucleotide sequence: TGCAGTGCTAGGAGGGACGGGTACTCCTACGAGCAGTACTTC.

A few counts support this clonotype. The chain has TRBV10-3 and TRBJ1-6; TRBD1 matches 9 bases. V was pared by 6 bases and J by 8 bases, with 8 bases of the junction left unmatched. The germline V gene has CDR1 ENHRY and CDR2 SYGVKD. CDR3 size: 15 residues. The CDR3 sequence is CAISSTGGQYSPLHF. The CDR3 coding sequence is TGTGCCATCAGCTCGACAGGGGGTCAGTATTCACCCCTCCACTTT.

The chain couples TRBV4-2 to TRBJ1-5, with no clear D. The CDR3 runs 18 residues. Per germline, CDR1 LGHNA and CDR2 YNFKEQ. Trimming removed 1 base at V and 0 bases at J, with 16 bases between. This chain's CDR3 is CASSQAGRDSYSNQPQHF. The CDR3 coding sequence is TGTGCCAGCAGCCAAGCGGGCCGGGATTCATATAGCAATCAGCCCCAGCATTTT.

The chain joins TRBV5-4 to TRBJ1-1, with D possibly being TRBD1 (6 bases). The germline CDR1 and CDR2 sequences are SGHNT and YYREEE (reference sequence). The CDR3 runs to 14 residues. Trimming removed 6 bases at V and 1 base at J, with 13 bases between. The CDR3 is CASNSEQGNTEAFF. CDR3 bases: TGTGCCAGCAACTCCGAACAGGGGAACACTGAAGCTTTCTTT.

This clonotype was recorded at least ten times. J is TRBJ2-7 and V is TRBV28; D could derive from TRBD1 or TRBD2 (5 bases each). The V gene's germline CDR1 is MDHEN and CDR2 SYDVKM. The CDR3 runs 15 residues. Between the trimmed V and J ends, which lost 6 bases and 0 bases, there was a span of 15 bases. The CDR3: CASRPRGGSSYEQYV. The CDR3 DNA reads TGTGCCAGCAGACCGAGGGGTGGAAGCTCCTACGAGCAGTACGTC.

V and J are TRBV20-1 and TRBJ2-7, with D possibly being TRBD1 (6 bases). Deletions cut 6 bases from V and 2 bases from J, with 26 bases between. Per germline, CDR1 DFQATT and CDR2 SNEGSKA (reference sequence). The length of the CDR3 is 17 residues. CDR3 nucleotides: TGCAGTGCGCTAGAATTATTTCGGGACACCAATCCCTACGAGCAGTACTTC. This gives the protein CSALELFRDTNPYEQYF.

This chain uses TRBV7-9 with TRBJ2-5, with 15 bases that match TRBD2. Germline values: CDR1 SEHNR, CDR2 FQNEAQ (reference sequence). The length of the CDR3 is 16 residues. Losses at the gene ends were 5 bases for V and 4 bases for J; bases not matched to a gene: 5. The CDR3 DNA reads TGTGCCAGCAGCATTCCGGGACTAGCGGGAGGAGAGACCCAGTACTTC. It yields the protein CASSIPGLAGGETQYF. Variable domain in full (rest from reference TRBV7-9 and TRBJ2-5): DTGVSQNPRHKITKRGQNVTFRCDPISEHNRLYWYRQTLGQGPEFLTYFQNEAQLEKSRLLSDRFSAERPKGSFSTLEIQRTEQGDSAMYLCASSIPGLAGGETQYFGPGTRLLVL.

In this sample, this clonotype turned up many times. The J gene is TRBJ1-2, the V gene TRBV6-5; 7 positions match TRBD1. CDR1 is MNHEY, CDR2 SVGAGI, per germline. V lost 1 base and J lost 3; bases outside the gene matches: 2. The CDR3 covers 14 residues. CDR3 coding DNA: TGTGCCAGCAGTTACTATCAGGGGGACTATGGCTACACCTTC. This encodes CASSYYQGDYGYTF.

This clonotype has just a few counts. V usage is TRBV20-1 and J usage is TRBJ1-1; unclear D gene. This CDR3 comprises 14 residues. Trimming removed 2 bases at V and 1 base at J, with 11 bases between. CDR1 and CDR2 (germline): DFQATT, SNEGSKA (reference sequence). DNA of the CDR3: TGCAGTGCTAGACACCGACGGGAGAACACTGAAGCTTTCTTT. It yields the protein CSARHRRENTEAFF.

This clonotype was seen ten or more times. The CDR3 nucleotides read TGTGGCAGTAGCGAGAACACCGGGGAGCTGTTTTTT. Its translation: CGSSENTGELFF. The chain combines TRBV7-9 with TRBJ2-2, with D possibly being TRBD2 (5 bases). The V gene's germline CDR1 is SEHNR and CDR2 FQNEAQ (reference sequence). This CDR3 spans 12 amino acids.

Of note for this clonotype: A much larger clone sits a single nucleotide away, making a read error possible. This chain connects TRBV7-6 to TRBJ2-5; D may be TRBD2 (6 bases). Germline lookup yields CDR1 SGHVS and CDR2 FNYEAQ. The CDR3 loop spans 15 amino acids. The CDR3 region is CVSSPSWGDQETQYF. As DNA, the CDR3 is TGTGTCAGCAGCCCCTCCTGGGGGGACCAAGAGACCCAGTACTTC.

The sample holds many counts of this clonotype. The chain uses TRBV7-6 and TRBJ2-1, with D unresolved. The CDR3 contains 15 residues. CDR1 and CDR2 from the germline V gene are SGHVS and FNYEAQ. Deletions cut 4 bases from V and 2 bases from J, with 12 bases between. CDR3 protein: CASSSPESPYNEQFF. CDR3 coding DNA: TGTGCCAGCAGCTCCCCCGAGAGTCCCTACAATGAGCAGTTCTTC.

This clonotype was seen a few times. This rearrangement joins TRBV6-2 or TRBV6-3 to TRBJ2-7; D is undetermined. The CDR3 spans 13 residues. The V and J ends lost 0 bases and 4 bases respectively, with 7 bases between them. Germline V CDR1 and CDR2: MNHEY, SVGEGT. The CDR3 loop reads CASSYSARYEQYV. The CDR3 DNA follows: TGTGCCAGCAGTTACTCAGCAAGATACGAGCAGTACGTC.

At least ten counts were recorded for this clonotype. The J gene is TRBJ2-1, the V gene TRBV7-6, with TRBD2 as a possible D gene (6 bases). The CDR3 has 12 amino acids. CDR1 is SGHVS and CDR2 is FNYEAQ in the germline V gene. Trimming left V 5 bases short and J 10 bases short, with 12 bases between. For the CDR3, the DNA is TGTGCCAGCAGCCCCGGAGGGAGGGAGCAGTTCTTC. This translates into CASSPGGREQFF.

This clonotype was counted a few times. The chain carries TRBV14 and TRBJ1-6, with no clear D. Germline V lookup: CDR1 SGHDN, CDR2 FVKESK. V lost 0 bases, J lost 10 bases, and 10 bases lay in between. The CDR3 runs to 14 residues. This CDR3 is CASSQEPFSSPLHF. The CDR3 region has the DNA TGTGCCAGCAGCCAAGAACCCTTTAGCTCACCCCTCCACTTT.

V gene TRBV12-3 or TRBV12-4 combines with J gene TRBJ2-5, with D perhaps given as TRBD1 or TRBD2 (5 bases each). The CDR3 runs 15 residues. V was shortened by 7 bases and J by 4 bases, with 19 bases between the two germline ends. Here the CDR3 DNA reads TGTGCCAGCACCACCGGGACGATTAAGGGAGAGACCCAGTACTTC. This encodes CASTTGTIKGETQYF.

This clonotype was counted only a few times. The V call is TRBV12-3 or TRBV12-4, the J call TRBJ1-2; the D is unclear. The CDR3 consists of 13 residues. With 7 bases removed from V and 1 base from J, the gap between germline ends came to 10 bases. In DNA, the CDR3 is TGTGCCAGCACCCTGGGAGATAACTATGGCTACACCTTC. Protein: CASTLGDNYGYTF.

This clonotype was found many times. V and J are TRBV7-2 and TRBJ2-3, with 10 bases matching TRBD2. CDR3 length: 16 amino acids. Trimming removed 5 bases from V and 4 bases from J; junction bases left unmatched: 9. The germline gives CDR1 SGHTA, CDR2 FQGNSA. This CDR3 is CASSQTSLAGADTQYF. The CDR3 DNA sequence: TGTGCCAGCAGCCAAACAAGTCTAGCGGGGGCAGATACGCAGTATTTT.